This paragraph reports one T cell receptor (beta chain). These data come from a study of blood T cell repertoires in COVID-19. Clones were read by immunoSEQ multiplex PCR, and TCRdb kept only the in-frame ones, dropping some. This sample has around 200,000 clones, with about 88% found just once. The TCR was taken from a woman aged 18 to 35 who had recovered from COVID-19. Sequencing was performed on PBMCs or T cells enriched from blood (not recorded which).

CDR3 in amino acids: CASSLRWSGPQETQYF. CDR3 DNA sequence: TGTGCCAGCAGCTTAAGGTGGTCAGGGCCCCAAGAGACCCAGTACTTC. The chain has TRBV11-2 and TRBJ2-5, with D possibly TRBD1 on 5 matching bases. CDR3 length: 16 amino acids. Germline-derived CDR1 and CDR2 are SGHAT and FQNNGV. V lost 2 bases, J lost 1 base, and 14 bases lay in between.